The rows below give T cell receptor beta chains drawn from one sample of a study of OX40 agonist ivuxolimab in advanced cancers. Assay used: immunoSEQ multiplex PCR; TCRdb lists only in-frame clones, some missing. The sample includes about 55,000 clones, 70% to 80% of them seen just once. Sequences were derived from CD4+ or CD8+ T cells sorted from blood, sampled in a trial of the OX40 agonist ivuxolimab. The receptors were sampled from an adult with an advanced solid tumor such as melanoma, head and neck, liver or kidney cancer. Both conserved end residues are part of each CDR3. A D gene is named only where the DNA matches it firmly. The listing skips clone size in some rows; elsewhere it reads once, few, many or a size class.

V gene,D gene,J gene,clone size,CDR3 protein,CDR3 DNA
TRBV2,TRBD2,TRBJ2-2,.,CASRLSGTNTGELFF,TGTGCCAGCAGACTAAGCGGGACGAACACCGGGGAGCTGTTTTTT
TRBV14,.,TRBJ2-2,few,CASSPLFRFRNVEPSNTGELFF,TGTGCCAGCAGCCCACTATTTCGGTTTCGAAACGTGGAGCCCTCGAACACCGGGGAGCTGTTTTTT
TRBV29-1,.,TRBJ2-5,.,CSVEDLGRGGETQYF,TGCAGCGTTGAAGATCTTGGCAGGGGTGGAGAGACCCAGTACTTC
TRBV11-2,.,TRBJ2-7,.,CASSLDWAQGPQYF,TGTGCCAGCAGCTTAGATTGGGCACAGGGACCGCAGTACTTC
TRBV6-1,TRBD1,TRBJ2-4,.,CASSEGQGAAKNIQYF,TGTGCCAGCAGTGAAGGACAGGGGGCAGCCAAAAACATTCAGTACTTC
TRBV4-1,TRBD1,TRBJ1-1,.,CASSHDIRQGEAFF,TGCGCCAGCAGCCACGATATAAGACAGGGTGAAGCTTTCTTT
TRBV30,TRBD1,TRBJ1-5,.,CAWSGGTGGNQPQHF,TGTGCCTGGAGTGGCGGGACAGGGGGCAATCAGCCCCAGCATTTT
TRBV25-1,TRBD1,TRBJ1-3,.,CASSELTGGSSGNTIYF,TGTGCCAGCAGTGAATTAACAGGGGGGAGCTCTGGAAACACCATATATTTT
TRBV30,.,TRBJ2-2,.,CAWGSTYTGELFF,TGTGCCTGGGGGTCGACCTACACCGGGGAGCTGTTTTTT
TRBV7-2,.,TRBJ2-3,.,CASSLYGGGRTDTQYF,TGTGCCAGCAGTTTGTATGGCGGGGGCCGCACAGATACGCAGTATTTT
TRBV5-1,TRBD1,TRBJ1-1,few,CASSFALTGGTEAFF,TGCGCCAGCAGCTTTGCCCTGACAGGGGGCACTGAAGCTTTCTTT
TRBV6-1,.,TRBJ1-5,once,CASVEGSTSNQPQHF,TGTGCCAGCGTGGAGGGGAGTACTAGCAATCAGCCCCAGCATTTT
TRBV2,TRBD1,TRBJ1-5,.,CASSEGGTGRGNQPQHF,TGTGCCAGCAGTGAAGGTGGGACAGGGAGGGGCAATCAGCCCCAGCATTTT
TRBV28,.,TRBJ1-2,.,CASMGSLQLYGYTF,TGTGCCAGCATGGGGAGTTTACAGCTCTATGGCTACACCTTC
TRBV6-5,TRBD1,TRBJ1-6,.,CASLDRALYNSPLHF,TGTGCCAGCCTGGACAGGGCCCTCTATAATTCACCCCTCCACTTT
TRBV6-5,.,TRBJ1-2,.,CASSDQPEADGYTF,TGTGCCAGCAGTGATCAGCCAGAGGCGGATGGCTACACCTTC
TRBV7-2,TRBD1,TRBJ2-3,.,CASSPRTGTQYF,TGTGCCAGCAGCCCGAGGACAGGGACGCAGTATTTT
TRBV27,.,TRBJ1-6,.,CASSLSRQVLRPLHF,TGTGCCAGCAGTTTATCGAGGCAGGTCCTACGACCCCTCCACTTT
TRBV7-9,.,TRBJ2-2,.,CAAQRVAGELFF,TGTGCCGCCCAGAGGGTAGCCGGGGAGCTGTTTTTT
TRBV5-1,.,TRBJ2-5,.,CASSLTPNRETQYF,TGCGCCAGCAGCCTGACCCCGAACCGTGAGACCCAGTACTTC
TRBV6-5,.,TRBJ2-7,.,CASSAGVNSYEQYF,TGTGCCAGCAGTGCAGGGGTTAACTCCTACGAGCAGTACTTC
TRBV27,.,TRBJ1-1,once,CASSFRQSAEAFF,TGTGCCAGCAGTTTCAGGCAGAGCGCTGAAGCTTTCTTT
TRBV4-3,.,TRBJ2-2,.,CASSQGNTGELFF,TGCGCCAGCAGCCAAGGGAACACCGGGGAGCTGTTTTTT
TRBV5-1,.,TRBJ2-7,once,CASSHEAGQSYEQYF,TGCGCCAGCAGCCATGAAGCGGGACAATCCTACGAGCAGTACTTC
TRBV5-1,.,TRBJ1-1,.,CASSLASTQVGTEAFF,TGCGCCAGCAGCTTGGCCTCGACCCAGGTGGGCACTGAAGCTTTCTTT
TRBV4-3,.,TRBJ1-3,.,CASSQEYRASGNTIYF,TGCGCCAGCAGCCAAGAATACAGGGCATCAGGAAACACCATATATTTT
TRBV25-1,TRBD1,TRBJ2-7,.,CASSDVRGQIYEQYF,TGTGCCAGCAGTGATGTTCGGGGACAGATCTACGAGCAGTACTTC
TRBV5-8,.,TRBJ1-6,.,CASTSFGQTYSPLHF,TGTGCCAGCACCTCATTCGGACAGACCTATTCACCCCTCCACTTT
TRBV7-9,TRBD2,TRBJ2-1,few,CASTSGGYSSYNEQFF,TGTGCCAGCACCTCGGGGGGGTACAGCTCCTACAATGAGCAGTTCTTC
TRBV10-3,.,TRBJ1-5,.,CAISGGLNQPQHF,TGTGCCATCAGTGGGGGGCTTAATCAGCCCCAGCATTTT
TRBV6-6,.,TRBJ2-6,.,CASRTETSGANVLTF,TGTGCCAGCAGGACAGAGACCTCTGGGGCCAACGTCCTGACTTTC
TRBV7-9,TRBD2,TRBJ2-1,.,CASSPHVRTGGTYNEQFF,TGTGCCAGCAGCCCCCACGTAAGGACGGGAGGGACCTACAATGAGCAGTTCTTC
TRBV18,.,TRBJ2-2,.,CASSPRLADTGELFF,TGTGCCAGCTCACCGAGGCTAGCTGACACCGGGGAGCTGTTTTTT
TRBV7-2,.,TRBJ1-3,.,CASSPVGTSGNTIYF,TGTGCCAGCAGCCCAGTGGGGACCTCTGGAAACACCATATACTTT
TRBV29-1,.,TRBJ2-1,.,CSVEEGREQFF,TGCAGCGTTGAGGAGGGCCGGGAGCAGTTCTTC
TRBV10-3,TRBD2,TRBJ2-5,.,CAISERLAGEETQYF,TGTGCCATCAGTGAGCGACTAGCGGGGGAAGAGACCCAGTACTTC
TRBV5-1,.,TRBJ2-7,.,CASSLARVGEQYF,TGCGCCAGCAGCTTGGCCAGGGTAGGCGAGCAGTACTTC
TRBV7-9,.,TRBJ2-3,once,CASSGRRGGTDTQYF,TGTGCCAGCAGCGGCCGGAGGGGCGGCACAGATACGCAGTATTTT
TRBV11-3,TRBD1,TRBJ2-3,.,CASSLRQGMSTDTQYF,TGTGCCAGCAGCCTTCGACAGGGGATGAGCACAGATACGCAGTATTTT
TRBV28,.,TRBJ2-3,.,CASSLQVSSTDTQYF,TGTGCCAGCAGCCTACAGGTTTCTAGCACAGATACGCAGTATTTT
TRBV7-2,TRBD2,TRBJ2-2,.,CASSLVLAGTGELFF,TGTGCCAGCAGCTTAGTACTAGCGGGCACCGGGGAGCTGTTTTTT
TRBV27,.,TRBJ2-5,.,CASSRQLQETQYF,TGTGCCAGCAGCCGGCAGCTTCAAGAGACCCAGTACTTC
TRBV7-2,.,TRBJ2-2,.,CATMFPGTYASGELFF,TGTGCCACGATGTTTCCCGGGACTTATGCAAGCGGGGAGCTGTTTTTT
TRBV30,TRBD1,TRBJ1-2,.,CAWSVLGRGRSGYTF,TGTGCCTGGAGTGTATTGGGCAGGGGGCGGTCTGGCTACACCTTC
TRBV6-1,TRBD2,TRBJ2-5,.,CASSEGASGGVETQYF,TGTGCCAGCAGTGAAGGGGCTAGCGGGGGAGTCGAGACCCAGTACTTC
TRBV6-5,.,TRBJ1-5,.,CASSPSIHQPQHF,TGTGCCAGCAGCCCATCCATCCATCAGCCCCAGCATTTT
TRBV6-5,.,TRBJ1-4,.,CASMSTGRVEKLFF,TGTGCCAGCATGTCCACAGGGAGGGTTGAAAAACTGTTTTTT
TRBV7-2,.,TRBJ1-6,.,CASSLEAVSPLHF,TGTGCCAGCAGCTTAGAGGCGGTTTCACCCCTCCACTTT
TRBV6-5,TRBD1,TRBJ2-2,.,CASIGGQGVSGELFF,TGTGCCAGCATTGGGGGACAGGGGGTCTCCGGGGAGCTGTTTTTT
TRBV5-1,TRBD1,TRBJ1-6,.,CASSSSRDRVSPLHF,TGCGCCAGCAGCTCCTCCCGGGACAGGGTTTCACCCCTCCACTTT